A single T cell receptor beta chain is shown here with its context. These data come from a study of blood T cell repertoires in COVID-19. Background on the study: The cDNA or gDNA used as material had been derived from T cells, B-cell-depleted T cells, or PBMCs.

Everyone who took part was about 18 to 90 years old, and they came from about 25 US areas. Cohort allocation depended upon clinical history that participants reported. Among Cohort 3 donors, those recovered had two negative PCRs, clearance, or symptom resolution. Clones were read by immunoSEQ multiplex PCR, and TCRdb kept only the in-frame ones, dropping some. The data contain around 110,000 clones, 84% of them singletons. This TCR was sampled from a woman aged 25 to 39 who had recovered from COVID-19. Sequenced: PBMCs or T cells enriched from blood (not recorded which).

The CDR3 DNA is TGCGCCAGCAGGGGACACAGAGTCTACGAGCAGTACTTC. It specifies CASRGHRVYEQYF. The genes are TRBV10-1 and TRBJ2-7, with a weak D call TRBD1 (6 bases). V lost 6 bases and J lost 3, with 12 bases in between. Germline lookup yields CDR1 WNHNN and CDR2 SYGVQD (reference sequence). This CDR3 contains 13 residues.